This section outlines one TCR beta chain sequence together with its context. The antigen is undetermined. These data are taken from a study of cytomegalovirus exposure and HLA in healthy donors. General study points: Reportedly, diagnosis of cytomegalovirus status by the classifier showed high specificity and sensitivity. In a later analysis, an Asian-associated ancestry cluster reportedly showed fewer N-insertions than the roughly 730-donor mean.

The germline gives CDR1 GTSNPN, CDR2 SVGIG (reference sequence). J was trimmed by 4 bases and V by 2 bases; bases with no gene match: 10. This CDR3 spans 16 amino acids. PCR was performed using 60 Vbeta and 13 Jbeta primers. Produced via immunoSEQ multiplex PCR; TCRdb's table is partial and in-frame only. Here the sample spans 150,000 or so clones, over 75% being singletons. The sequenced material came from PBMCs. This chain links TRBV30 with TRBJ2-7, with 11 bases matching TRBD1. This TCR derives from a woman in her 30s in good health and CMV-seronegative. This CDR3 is CAWSQPRDRGKYEQYF. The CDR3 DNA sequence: TGTGCCTGGAGTCAACCCAGGGACAGGGGGAAGTACGAGCAGTACTTC.